The 19 T cell receptor beta chains listed next were all sequenced from one sample in a study of T cells in Graves' hyperthyroidism and ophthalmopathy. The TCR beta CDR3 regions underwent amplification using RNA transcripts as the source. An initial round of RT-PCR targeting the TCR CDR3 relied on the HTBI primer set. One entry per CDR3 protein, called by TCRdb with MiXCR from the multiplex PCR reads. Here the sample spans roughly 380,000 distinct CDR3 sequences, around a sixth being singletons. The specimen sequenced was blood. Receptor source: a woman aged 40 to 50 with Graves' ophthalmopathy.

This clonotype was recorded many times. The rearrangement uses TRBV19 and TRBJ1-2; 9 bases are a match to TRBD1. The J segment lost 9 bases and the V segment lost 4 bases, leaving 6 bases of the junction unmatched. The CDR3 contains 13 residues. In germline, CDR1 is LNHDA, CDR2 SQIVND (reference sequence). CDR3 sequence reads: CASSTGQGLSYTF. In DNA, the CDR3 is TGTGCCAGTAGTACGGGACAGGGTCTAAGCTACACCTTC.

This clonotype showed up many times. The chain employs TRBV28 and TRBJ1-2; D is possibly TRBD1 (5 bases). CDR1 is MDHEN, CDR2 SYDVKM, per germline. Trimming removed 6 bases at V and 8 bases at J, with 16 bases between. The CDR3 spans 13 residues. CDR3 DNA sequence: TGTGCCAGCAGCCGAGAGGGGCCCACGGGCTACACCTTC. This gives the protein CASSREGPTGYTF.

The chain uses TRBV19 and TRBJ1-2; D is undetermined. V lost 6 bases, J lost 7 bases, and 24 bases lay in between. The germline gives CDR1 LNHDA, CDR2 SQIVND (reference sequence). This CDR3 has 16 residues. CDR3 sequence reads: CASRSPRGTSFRGYTF. In nucleotides, the CDR3 is TGTGCCAGTAGATCCCCTCGGGGTACCTCTTTTCGTGGCTACACCTTC.

This clonotype was counted many times. This sequence joins TRBV18 and TRBJ2-7; 10 nucleotides align to TRBD2. V shed 1 base and J 2 bases; nucleotides not matched to a gene: 5. The germline gives CDR1 KGHSH, CDR2 LQKENI. The CDR3 runs 16 residues. The chain's CDR3 is CASSPLGTSAPYEQYF. Here the CDR3 DNA reads TGTGCCAGCTCACCACTCGGGACTAGCGCACCCTACGAGCAGTACTTC.

The chain uses TRBV12-3 or TRBV12-4 and TRBJ1-2, with a weak D call TRBD1 (5 bases). This CDR3 has 15 amino acids. V was clipped by 5 bases and J by 0 bases, with 13 bases between them. DNA for the CDR3: TGTGCCAGCAGTCTTTACCCGGGGCCTAACTATGGCTACACCTTC. Protein product: CASSLYPGPNYGYTF.

This clonotype was observed at least ten times. The rearrangement links TRBV30 to TRBJ1-1; D may be TRBD1 (5 bases). Trimming pared 1 base from V and 6 bases from J, leaving 9 bases between. In germline, CDR1 is GTSNPN, CDR2 SVGIG (reference sequence). The CDR3 has 12 amino acids. CDR3 residues: CAWSARGAEAFF. The CDR3 DNA reads as TGTGCCTGGAGTGCGAGGGGCGCTGAAGCTTTCTTT.

This clonotype was counted only a few times. This may stem from a read error, because a much larger clone lies one nucleotide away. The chain employs TRBV6-1 and TRBJ1-5; D gene uncertain. Trimming removed 8 bases from V and 4 bases from J, with 15 bases in between. The CDR3 is 14 amino acids. Germline CDR1 is MNHNS and CDR2 is SASEGT. The CDR3 DNA reads TGTGCCAGCGAAACGTCTCAGAGAAATCAGCCCCAGCATTTT. Encoded protein: CASETSQRNQPQHF.

This clonotype has at least ten counts. This chain links TRBV4-3 with TRBJ2-5; 10 nucleotides line up with TRBD2. In germline, CDR1 is LGHNA, CDR2 YSLEER. CDR3 length equals 16 residues. V lost 2 bases to trimming and J lost 3 bases; unmatched junction nucleotides: 6. The CDR3 protein is CASSQFVAGGKETQYF. The CDR3 DNA follows: TGCGCCAGCAGCCAATTCGTAGCGGGAGGAAAAGAGACCCAGTACTTC.

This clonotype was observed many times. The genes are TRBV6-1 and TRBJ1-5; 9 positions agree with TRBD1. CDR1 and CDR2 (germline): MNHNS, SASEGT. The CDR3 has 20 amino acids. Trimming at V came to 2 bases and at J to 2 bases, leaving 16 bases not matched to a gene. CDR3 loop: CASSELGVGQGSWGNQPQHF. The CDR3, as DNA: TGTGCCAGCAGTGAATTGGGTGTGGGACAGGGATCTTGGGGCAATCAGCCCCAGCATTTT.

This clonotype was counted only a few times. This chain uses TRBV6-1 with TRBJ2-7, with 11 bases that match TRBD1. This CDR3 is 14 amino acids long. CDR1 is MNHNS and CDR2 is SASEGT in the germline V gene. J lost 6 bases, V lost 5 bases, and 6 bases had no gene match. CDR3 region: CASSPDRGLSEQYF. The CDR3 nucleotides are TGTGCCAGCAGTCCGGACAGGGGGCTAAGCGAGCAGTACTTC.

The sample holds many counts of this clonotype. The chain recombines TRBV28 with TRBJ1-6; possibly TRBD1 for D (5 bases). The CDR3 runs to 14 residues. CDR1 is MDHEN, CDR2 SYDVKM, per germline. V shed 6 bases and J shed 8 bases, with 14 bases lying between them. The CDR3 DNA is TGTGCCAGCAGCCCCGACGGGACTGATTCACCCCTCCACTTT. Translating gives CASSPDGTDSPLHF.

This clonotype showed up many times. The chain combines TRBV28 with TRBJ1-2; 7 nucleotides agree with TRBD1. Germline assignment: CDR1 MDHEN and CDR2 SYDVKM. The CDR3 contains 13 residues. The ends lost 5 bases at V and 8 bases at J; junction bases unmatched: 8. CDR3 sequence (DNA): TGTGCCAGCAGTGACAGGGAGGGAGAAGGCTACACCTTC. Translation gives CASSDREGEGYTF.

The chain has TRBV2 and TRBJ1-2; perhaps TRBD1 as D (6 bases). Trimming cost V 10 bases and J 4 bases, with 16 bases left between them. The CDR3 covers 13 residues. The V gene's germline CDR1 is SNHLY and CDR2 FYNNEI. This chain's CDR3 is CATRETGRYGYTF. The CDR3 bases are TGTGCCACCAGAGAGACAGGCCGCTATGGCTACACCTTC.

The V call is TRBV6-2 or TRBV6-3, the J call TRBJ1-1; 8 bases are a match to TRBD1. Germline V gives CDR1 MNHEY, CDR2 SVGEGT. V lost 6 bases to trimming and J lost 1 base; unmatched junction nucleotides: 16. The CDR3 extends over 18 amino acids. CDR3 DNA sequence: TGTGCCAGCAGGAACTGGAGGACAGGGAGTTTATCGAACACTGAAGCTTTCTTT. It is translated as CASRNWRTGSLSNTEAFF.

The genes are TRBV28 and TRBJ2-5; TRBD1 might be the D (5 bases). Germline values: CDR1 MDHEN, CDR2 SYDVKM. Trimming took off 5 bases at V and 3 bases at J, with 16 bases between the two ends. The CDR3 consists of 15 residues. CDR3 amino acids: CASSSPDRGKETQYF. CDR3 nucleotide sequence: TGTGCCAGCAGTAGCCCCGATAGGGGAAAAGAGACCCAGTACTTC.

The rearrangement joins TRBV2 to TRBJ1-5, with a tentative D call TRBD1 (5 bases). The V and J ends lost 4 bases and 5 bases respectively, with 9 bases between them. Germline CDR1 SNHLY, CDR2 FYNNEI. The CDR3 contains 13 residues. Here the CDR3 reads CASSVSGDQPQHF. The CDR3 DNA sequence: TGTGCCAGCAGTGTTTCGGGGGATCAGCCCCAGCATTTT.

This clonotype was recorded many times. The chain joins TRBV19 to TRBJ2-5; the D gene is possibly TRBD2 (5 bases). The CDR3 spans 15 residues. With 6 bases removed from V and 1 base from J, the gap between germline ends came to 15 bases. CDR1 is LNHDA and CDR2 is SQIVND in the germline V gene (reference sequence). The chain's CDR3 is CASRRTANLQETQYF. CDR3 in DNA: TGTGCCAGTAGACGGACTGCGAACCTCCAAGAGACCCAGTACTTC.

This clonotype showed up just a few times. The gene calls are TRBV18 and TRBJ2-6; D ambiguous. V gave up 0 bases and J gave up 4 bases, with 4 bases separating them. Looked up from germline, CDR1 is KGHSH and CDR2 is LQKENI. The CDR3 runs to 14 residues. Here the CDR3 DNA reads TGTGCCAGCTCACCACCGACCGGGGCCAACGTCCTGACTTTC. Its translation: CASSPPTGANVLTF.

The chain uses TRBV5-1 and TRBJ1-1; no firm D call. Deletions cut 6 bases from V and 0 bases from J, with 12 bases between. The CDR3 consists of 14 residues. The germline V gene has CDR1 SGHRS and CDR2 YFSETQ. CDR3 in amino acids: CASKHFGMNTEAFF. In DNA, the CDR3 is TGCGCCAGCAAACACTTCGGTATGAACACTGAAGCTTTCTTT.